Listed below are T cell receptor beta chains from one sample, sequenced in a study of T cell responses to AZD1222 COVID-19 vaccine. The method was immunoSEQ multiplex PCR; TCRdb's version includes in-frame clones alone and lacks a portion of them. The sample shows roughly 97,000 clones, 75% to 90% of them seen only once. Source: peripheral blood, taken on day 0 of AZD1222 vaccination. Receptors were obtained from an adult in good health. The CDR3 runs from the conserved cysteine through the conserved F or W. The D gene is left open where the match is weak. Clone size is not always given. Where it is, it says once, few, many or a class for expanded clones.

v_call	d_call	clone_size	j_call	cdr3_aa	cdr3_nt
TRBV28	.	.	TRBJ2-3	CASSFYKSTDTQYF	TGTGCCAGCAGTTTCTATAAAAGCACAGATACGCAGTATTTT
TRBV24-1	.	.	TRBJ2-7	CATSGAGSATYEQYF	TGTGCCACCAGTGGAGCGGGTTCGGCAACCTACGAGCAGTACTTC
TRBV2	.	.	TRBJ1-1	CASSEGTLNTEAFF	TGTGCCAGCAGTGAAGGAACATTGAACACTGAAGCTTTCTTT
TRBV18	.	.	TRBJ1-2	CASSPGGAHGYTF	TGTGCCAGCTCACCGGGGGGGGCCCATGGCTACACCTTC
TRBV12-3/TRBV12-4	.	.	TRBJ2-7	CASRHRDYEQYF	TGTGCCAGCAGACACAGGGACTACGAGCAGTACTTC
TRBV29-1	.	.	TRBJ1-1	CSVIVQLNTEAFF	TGCAGCGTTATCGTCCAATTGAACACTGAAGCTTTCTTT
TRBV6-4	.	.	TRBJ2-1	CASSDSSSPYNEQFF	TGTGCCAGCAGTGACTCCTCTAGCCCCTACAATGAGCAGTTCTTC
TRBV25-1	.	.	TRBJ1-2	CASSESGEAPWADTF	TGTGCCAGCAGTGAATCCGGCGAAGCCCCCTGGGCGGACACCTTC
TRBV6-5	TRBD1	many	TRBJ1-5	CASSYLQGAQPQHF	TGTGCCAGCAGTTATCTACAGGGGGCCCAGCCCCAGCATTTT
TRBV24-1	TRBD1	.	TRBJ2-1	CATSDLGSWDSDYNEQFF	TGTGCCACCAGTGATTTGGGGTCGTGGGACAGCGACTACAATGAGCAGTTCTTC
TRBV6-4	.	.	TRBJ2-7	CASSDLYEQYF	TGTGCCAGCAGTGACCTCTACGAGCAGTACTTC
TRBV28	.	once	TRBJ1-1	CASSLDGNTEAFF	TGTGCCAGCAGCCTGGACGGGAACACTGAAGCTTTCTTT
TRBV19	.	.	TRBJ1-1	CASSINVNTEAFF	TGTGCCAGTAGTATCAACGTAAACACTGAAGCTTTCTTT
TRBV3-1/TRBV3-2	.	.	TRBJ2-1	CASSQLGGNEQFF	TGTGCCAGCAGCCAGTTAGGGGGCAATGAGCAGTTCTTC
TRBV7-2	TRBD1	.	TRBJ2-1	CASSARDRGISEQFF	TGTGCCAGCAGCGCCCGGGACAGGGGCATCAGTGAGCAGTTCTTC
TRBV27	TRBD1	.	TRBJ1-2	CASSLNPVVGQAYGYTF	TGTGCCAGCAGTTTAAACCCCGTAGTCGGACAGGCATATGGCTACACCTTC
TRBV7-2	.	.	TRBJ1-4	CASSPPGTNEKLFF	TGTGCCAGCAGCCCCCCTGGGACTAATGAAAAACTGTTTTTT
TRBV18	.	.	TRBJ2-7	CASSQGQLNEQYF	TGTGCCAGCTCACAGGGACAACTCAACGAGCAGTACTTC
TRBV7-2	.	.	TRBJ2-3	CASSLITDTQYF	TGTGCCAGCAGCTTAATCACAGATACGCAGTATTTT
TRBV24-1	TRBD1	.	TRBJ2-7	CATSDPRTGAYEQYF	TGTGCCACCAGTGATCCCCGGACAGGAGCCTACGAGCAGTACTTC
TRBV7-9	.	.	TRBJ2-7	CASSLHSEGPYYSRYEQYF	TGTGCCAGCAGCCTACACTCAGAGGGACCCTACTACTCCCGTTACGAGCAGTACTTC
TRBV9	TRBD2	.	TRBJ2-7	CASSVAPSGRNTYEQYF	TGTGCCAGCAGCGTAGCGCCTAGCGGGAGAAACACCTACGAGCAGTACTTC
TRBV4-3	.	once	TRBJ2-6	CASSQDPRGSGANVLTF	TGCGCCAGCAGCCAAGACCCTCGGGGCTCTGGGGCCAACGTCCTGACTTTC
TRBV9	.	.	TRBJ2-2	CASSVVVTAGELFF	TGTGCCAGCAGCGTAGTAGTTACAGCCGGGGAGCTGTTTTTT
TRBV12-3/TRBV12-4	.	.	TRBJ2-7	CASSPGPTYEQYF	TGTGCCAGCAGCCCCGGACCCACCTACGAGCAGTACTTC
TRBV21-1	.	.	TRBJ2-7	CAALGLAGQYEQYF	TGTGCCGCCCTGGGACTAGCGGGCCAATACGAGCAGTACTTC
TRBV5-1	.	.	TRBJ1-6	CASSRDSYNSPLHF	TGCGCCAGCAGCCGGGACTCCTATAATTCACCCCTCCACTTT
TRBV12-3/TRBV12-4	.	.	TRBJ2-3	CASSWRADTQYF	TGTGCCAGCAGCTGGAGGGCAGATACGCAGTATTTT
TRBV20-1	.	.	TRBJ1-1	CSGQGSTEAFF	TGCAGTGGGCAAGGGTCCACTGAAGCTTTCTTT
TRBV13	TRBD2	.	TRBJ2-3	CASSSRGLAGWGTDTQYF	TGTGCCAGCAGCTCCCGAGGCCTAGCGGGGTGGGGCACAGATACGCAGTATTTT
TRBV6-2/TRBV6-3	TRBD2	.	TRBJ2-1	CASSGLRTSGGADEQFF	TGTGCCAGCAGTGGACTAAGGACTAGCGGGGGGGCCGATGAGCAGTTCTTC
TRBV5-1	TRBD1	.	TRBJ1-1	CASSPNRGPNTEAFF	TGCGCCAGCAGCCCCAACAGGGGCCCGAACACTGAAGCTTTCTTT
TRBV9	.	.	TRBJ2-1	CASSDRVRDNEQFF	TGTGCCAGCAGCGACAGGGTTAGGGACAATGAGCAGTTCTTC
TRBV19	.	.	TRBJ1-4	CASSREVFATNEKLFF	TGTGCCAGTAGCCGGGAAGTTTTTGCAACTAATGAAAAACTGTTTTTT
TRBV6-5	.	once	TRBJ1-3	CASRGLTGQAIYF	TGTGCCAGCAGGGGCCTCACAGGGCAGGCCATATATTTT
TRBV5-1	.	.	TRBJ2-2	CASRADANTGELFF	TGCGCCAGCAGAGCAGACGCGAACACCGGGGAGCTGTTTTTT
TRBV28	.	.	TRBJ1-2	CASSLYRLTQAGSYGYTF	TGTGCCAGCAGTTTATACCGTCTAACTCAGGCTGGGTCCTATGGCTACACCTTC
TRBV19	TRBD1	.	TRBJ1-6	CASSRQGRDSPLHF	TGTGCCAGTAGTCGACAGGGGAGGGATTCACCCCTCCACTTT
TRBV7-9	TRBD1	.	TRBJ1-1	CASSLYFHRGENTEAFF	TGTGCCAGCAGCTTATATTTTCACAGGGGGGAGAACACTGAAGCTTTCTTT
TRBV4-2	.	.	TRBJ1-5	CASSQEKVRQPQHF	TGTGCCAGCAGCCAAGAGAAGGTTAGGCAGCCCCAGCATTTT
TRBV12-3/TRBV12-4	.	.	TRBJ1-3	CASSLMGSTIYF	TGTGCCAGCAGTTTAATGGGAAGCACCATATATTTT
TRBV5-1	TRBD2	few	TRBJ2-7	CASSPREISYEQYF	TGCGCCAGCAGCCCGCGGGAGATCTCCTACGAGCAGTACTTC